This T cell receptor beta chain stems from a study of response to subunit inactivated influenza vaccine. TCRdb used MiXCR to reprocess the RT-PCR reads, holding one entry per CDR3 protein. In the table there are some 800,000 distinct CDR3 sequences, over 20% of which are singletons. At least ten counts were recorded for this clonotype. Trimming shortened V by 3 bases and J by 5 bases, and 7 bases separated the two germline ends. The germline V gene has CDR1 DFQATT and CDR2 SNEGSKA (reference sequence). This CDR3 comprises 11 residues. This chain uses TRBV20-1 with TRBJ2-5; no clear D. Specimen: PBMCs from blood, collected 4 to 6 days after vaccination. This sequence originates from a man aged 50 to 59 who received an inactivated influenza vaccine. The CDR3 loop reads CSARFSETQYF. The CDR3 nucleotides are TGCAGTGCTAGGTTCTCGGAGACCCAGTACTTC.